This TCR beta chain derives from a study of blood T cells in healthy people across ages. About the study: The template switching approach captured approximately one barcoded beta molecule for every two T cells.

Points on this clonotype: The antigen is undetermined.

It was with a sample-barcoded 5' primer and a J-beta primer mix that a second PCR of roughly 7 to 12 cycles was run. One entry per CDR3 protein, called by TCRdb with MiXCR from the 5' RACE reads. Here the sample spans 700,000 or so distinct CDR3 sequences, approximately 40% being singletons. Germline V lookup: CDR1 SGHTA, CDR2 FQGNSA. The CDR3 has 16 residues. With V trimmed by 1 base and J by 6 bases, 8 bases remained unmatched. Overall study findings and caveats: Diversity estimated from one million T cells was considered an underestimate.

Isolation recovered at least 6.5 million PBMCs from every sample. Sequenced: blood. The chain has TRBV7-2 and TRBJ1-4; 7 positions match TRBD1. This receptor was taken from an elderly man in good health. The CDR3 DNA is TGTGCCAGCAGCTTAGTCCCGACAGGGAGAGATGAAAAACTGTTTTTT. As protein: CASSLVPTGRDEKLFF.